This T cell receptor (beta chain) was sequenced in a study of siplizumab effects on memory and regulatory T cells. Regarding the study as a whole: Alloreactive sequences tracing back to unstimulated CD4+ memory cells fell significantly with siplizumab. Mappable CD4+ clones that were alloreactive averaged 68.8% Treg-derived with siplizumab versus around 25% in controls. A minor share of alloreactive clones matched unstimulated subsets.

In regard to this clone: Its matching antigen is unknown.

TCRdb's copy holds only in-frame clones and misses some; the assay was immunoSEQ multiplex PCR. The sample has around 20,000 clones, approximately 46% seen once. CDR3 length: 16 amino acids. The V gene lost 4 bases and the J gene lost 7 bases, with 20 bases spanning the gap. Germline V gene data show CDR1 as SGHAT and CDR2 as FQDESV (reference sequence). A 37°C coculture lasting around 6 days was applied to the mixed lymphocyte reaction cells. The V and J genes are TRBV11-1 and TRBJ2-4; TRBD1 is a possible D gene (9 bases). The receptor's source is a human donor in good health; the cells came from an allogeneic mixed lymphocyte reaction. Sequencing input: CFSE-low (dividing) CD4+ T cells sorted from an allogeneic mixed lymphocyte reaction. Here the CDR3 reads CASSSREGQGVNIQYF. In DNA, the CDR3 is TGTGCCAGCAGCTCCCGGGAGGGACAGGGAGTCAACATTCAGTACTTC.